The 31 T cell receptor beta chains presented below share a single source sample, sequenced in a study of CD8 T cells in ankylosing spondylitis. TCRdb recomputed calls from the 5' RACE reads with MiXCR, one row per CDR3 protein. In the table there are some 130,000 distinct CDR3 sequences, 6% to 8.5% of which are singletons. Sequencing was done on a sample of blood, either unsorted or a sorted T cell fraction (not recorded which). Receptors originate from a female donor with ankylosing spondylitis or in good health (not recorded which).

In its sample, this clonotype was seen many times. The CDR3 bases are TGCAGCGTCCGTTCCGGGACAGTGAGCTCCTACGAGCAGTACTTC. This sequence encodes CSVRSGTVSSYEQYF. This rearrangement joins TRBV29-1 to TRBJ2-7, with 7 bases lining up with TRBD1. The J segment lost 0 bases and the V segment lost 6 bases, leaving 11 bases of the junction unmatched. Germline values: CDR1 SQVTM, CDR2 ANQGSEA. CDR3 size: 15 residues.

This clonotype occurred many times. The chain carries TRBV5-1 and TRBJ2-2; possible D gene TRBD1, 6 bases. V lost 3 bases to trimming and J lost 9 bases, with 15 bases between them. The CDR3 covers 14 residues. The germline gives CDR1 SGHRS, CDR2 YFSETQ. The CDR3 is CASSSQPGTRELFF. CDR3 in DNA: TGCGCCAGCAGCTCACAACCAGGGACACGGGAGCTGTTTTTT.

This clonotype was picked up many times. This chain joins TRBV20-1 and TRBJ1-1, with unresolved D. V was trimmed by 2 bases and J by 5 bases, leaving 12 bases between them. CDR1 DFQATT and CDR2 SNEGSKA come from the germline V gene (reference sequence). The CDR3 contains 13 residues. The CDR3 reads CSARPPGRTEAFF. In nucleotides, the CDR3 is TGCAGTGCTAGACCGCCGGGGAGGACTGAAGCTTTCTTT.

In this sample, this clonotype turned up many times. V and J are TRBV9 and TRBJ2-7; weak D call: TRBD2 (7 bases). V lost 3 bases to trimming and J lost 0 bases, with 25 bases between them. Germline-derived CDR1 and CDR2 are SGDLS and YYNGEE. The CDR3 contains 19 residues. CDR3 in amino acids: CASSGGGGGETRSSYEQYF. The CDR3 bases are TGTGCCAGCAGCGGGGGCGGAGGGGGGGAGACAAGGAGCTCCTACGAGCAGTACTTC.

This clonotype has at least ten counts. The chain employs TRBV12-3 or TRBV12-4 and TRBJ2-3; TRBD1 or TRBD2 may be the D gene (5 bases each). The CDR3 has 15 residues. V was trimmed by 6 bases and J by 1 base, leaving 14 bases between them. In DNA, the CDR3 is TGTGCCAGCAGCAACCGGGACGACGGCACAGATACGCAGTATTTT. Residues: CASSNRDDGTDTQYF.

This clonotype has only one observation. Since a much larger clone is just one base distant, this may be a read error. J is TRBJ1-6 and V is TRBV20-1; D is unclear. The CDR3 totals 14 residues. The V gene's germline CDR1 is DFQATT and CDR2 SNEGSKA (reference sequence). The V gene lost 0 bases and the J gene lost 10 bases, with 13 bases spanning the gap. In DNA, the CDR3 is TGCAGTGCTAGAGATTGGAGGGTGGGGTCACCCCTCCACTTT. It encodes CSARDWRVGSPLHF.

This clonotype has a count of ten or more. This chain uses TRBV6-1 with TRBJ1-4; perhaps TRBD1 as D (5 bases). The CDR3 totals 15 residues. Germline CDR1 is MNHNS and CDR2 is SASEGT. V gave up 6 bases and J gave up 8 bases, with 19 bases separating them. CDR3 loop: CASRLRRGPGEKLFF. The CDR3 DNA follows: TGTGCCAGCAGACTCCGACGGGGCCCGGGGGAAAAACTGTTTTTT.

This clonotype has ten or more counts. V is TRBV10-3 and J is TRBJ2-7; 8 bases map to TRBD1. The CDR3 runs 14 residues. The germline V gene has CDR1 ENHRY and CDR2 SYGVKD. The V gene end was trimmed by 3 bases and the J gene end by 4 bases; junction bases not matched to a gene: 5. CDR3 sequence (DNA): TGTGCCATCAGTGACCCCAGGGGGCCGTACGAGCAGTACTTC. It translates to CAISDPRGPYEQYF.

The table lists this clonotype with many counts. V and J are TRBV5-1 and TRBJ1-3; D is perhaps TRBD1 (5 bases). Germline values: CDR1 SGHRS, CDR2 YFSETQ. V was pared by 4 bases and J by 6 bases, with 17 bases between. CDR3 length equals 15 residues. The CDR3 protein is CASSPGGGVLNTIYF. For the CDR3, the DNA is TGCGCCAGCAGCCCCGGCGGGGGTGTCTTAAACACCATATATTTT.

This clonotype has at least ten counts. V usage is TRBV30 and J usage is TRBJ1-1, with D possibly TRBD1 on 5 matching bases. The CDR3 consists of 12 residues. V was cut by 3 bases and J by 7 bases, with 12 bases left in between. Germline V CDR1 and CDR2: GTSNPN, SVGIG (reference sequence). CDR3 sequence reads: CAWSPGGVEAFF. DNA of the CDR3: TGTGCCTGGAGCCCGGGGGGGGTTGAAGCTTTCTTT.

This clonotype has at least ten counts. This chain joins TRBV9 and TRBJ2-5; D perhaps matches TRBD2 (5 bases). The V and J ends lost 2 bases and 4 bases respectively, with 9 bases between them. The CDR3 is 13 amino acids. Germline CDR1 SGDLS, CDR2 YYNGEE. This CDR3 is CASSVRDTETQYF. The CDR3 bases are TGTGCCAGCAGCGTTCGGGATACAGAGACCCAGTACTTC.

This clonotype was observed many times. The V call is TRBV12-3 or TRBV12-4, the J call TRBJ1-2; 8 bases are a match to TRBD1. The ends lost 6 bases at V and 6 bases at J; junction bases unmatched: 3. The CDR3 contains 12 residues. The chain's CDR3 is CASRGQENGYTF. The CDR3 region has the DNA TGTGCCAGCAGGGGACAGGAGAATGGCTACACCTTC.

This clonotype was detected ten times or more. The V gene is TRBV20-1, the J gene TRBJ1-5; 9 bases match TRBD1. The J segment lost 2 bases and the V segment lost 1 base, leaving 3 bases of the junction unmatched. This CDR3 contains 15 residues. Germline loops: CDR1 DFQATT, CDR2 SNEGSKA (reference sequence). This CDR3 reads CSARGTGVGNQPQHF. CDR3 in DNA: TGCAGTGCTAGAGGGACAGGGGTAGGCAATCAGCCCCAGCATTTT.

This clonotype occurred many times. This chain links TRBV5-1 with TRBJ2-1, with a weak D call TRBD2 (6 bases). The CDR3 is made up of 15 amino acids. CDR1 SGHRS and CDR2 YFSETQ come from the germline V gene. The ends were cut back, 3 bases at V and 0 bases at J, with 10 bases in the middle. CDR3 bases: TGCGCCAGCAGCTCCGGGGGACTCTCCTACAATGAGCAGTTCTTC. This gives the protein CASSSGGLSYNEQFF.

This clonotype appeared many times. This chain joins TRBV28 and TRBJ1-2; a possible D gene is TRBD1 (6 bases). The ends were cut back, 8 bases at V and 8 bases at J, with 15 bases in the middle. Germline V CDR1 and CDR2: MDHEN, SYDVKM. CDR3 length equals 12 residues. The chain's CDR3 is CASHDRFGGYTF. The CDR3 coding sequence is TGTGCCAGCCACGACAGGTTTGGGGGCTACACCTTC.

Ten or more counts support this clonotype. The chain combines TRBV25-1 with TRBJ2-7, with 8 bases aligning to TRBD1. V gave up 4 bases and J gave up 3 bases; unmatched junction bases: 2. This CDR3 is built from 13 residues. The germline CDR1 and CDR2 sequences are MGHDK and SYGVNS. CDR3 DNA sequence: TGTGCCAGCAGTGGGACAGGGCTCTACGAGCAGTACTTC. Translated: CASSGTGLYEQYF.

This clonotype was seen once. Compared with germline, one end of the junction differs, possibly owing to a read error. This chain joins TRBV4-2 and TRBJ2-7; the match to TRBD2 covers 8 bases. In germline, CDR1 is LGHNA, CDR2 YNFKEQ. This CDR3 region has 16 residues. CDR3 loop: CGSSQDDTGGPDEQYF. The CDR3 region has the DNA TGTGGCAGCAGCCAAGATGACACGGGGGGGCCAGACGAGCAGTACTTC.

This clonotype was observed at least ten times. The chain combines TRBV24-1 with TRBJ2-1, with a possible D match to TRBD2 (6 bases). The CDR3 is 16 amino acids. V was cut by 4 bases and J by 1 base, with 13 bases left in between. Per the germline V gene, CDR1 is KGHDR and CDR2 is SFDVKD. CDR3 loop: CATSDSRGNSYNEQFF. As DNA, the CDR3 is TGTGCCACCAGTGACTCTCGGGGGAATTCCTACAATGAGCAGTTCTTC.

This clonotype occurred many times. This chain uses TRBV29-1 with TRBJ1-4, with D perhaps matching TRBD1 (6 bases). CDR1 is SQVTM, CDR2 ANQGSEA, per germline. Trimming removed 4 bases at V and 7 bases at J, with 13 bases between. The CDR3 is 13 residues long. CDR3 sequence (DNA): TGCAGCGTTGCACAGGGACCTGGTGAAAAACTGTTTTTT. It encodes CSVAQGPGEKLFF.

This clonotype was seen repeatedly, ten times or more. The chain links TRBV7-2 to TRBJ1-6; maybe TRBD1 (6 bases). V was cut by 6 bases and J by 6 bases, with 12 bases left in between. This CDR3 spans 14 amino acids. Germline loops: CDR1 SGHTA, CDR2 FQGNSA. CDR3 nucleotides: TGTGCCAGCAGTCTAGCGGGGGCTAATTCACCCCTCCACTTT. Protein: CASSLAGANSPLHF.

A few counts support this clonotype. J is TRBJ1-2 and V is TRBV7-2; 10 nucleotides agree with TRBD1. The V gene end was trimmed by 5 bases and the J gene end by 12 bases; junction bases not matched to a gene: 9. CDR3 length: 13 residues. Germline V CDR1 and CDR2: SGHTA, FQGNSA. DNA of the CDR3: TGTGCCAGCAGCCAAAGACAGGGGGCAGGACACACCTTC. This translates into CASSQRQGAGHTF.

This clonotype was found many times. The chain has TRBV3-1 and TRBJ2-1; TRBD2 might be the D (6 bases). This CDR3 has 14 residues. In germline, CDR1 is LGHDT, CDR2 YNNKEL (reference sequence). Trimming left V 0 bases short and J 12 bases short, with 15 bases between. The CDR3 region has the DNA TGTGCCAGCAGCCAAGATGAGAGGTGGGACTTGCAGTTCTTC. This codes for CASSQDERWDLQFF.

This clonotype showed up many times. Here the CDR3 reads CASSLFGNNEQFF. CDR3 DNA sequence: TGTGCCAGCAGTTTGTTTGGGAACAATGAGCAGTTCTTC. J is TRBJ2-1 and V is TRBV12-3 or TRBV12-4, with D unclear. The CDR3 runs 13 residues. V shed 3 bases and J shed 5 bases, with 8 bases lying between them.

This clonotype has ten or more counts. The rearrangement uses TRBV3-1 and TRBJ1-4; 10 nucleotides align to TRBD1. J was trimmed by 8 bases and V by 5 bases; bases with no gene match: 8. Per germline, CDR1 LGHDT and CDR2 YNNKEL (reference sequence). The CDR3 is made up of 15 amino acids. For the CDR3, the DNA is TGTGCCAGCAGCAGTCGGACAGGGGGAAGGGAAAAACTGTTTTTT. This sequence encodes CASSSRTGGREKLFF.

This clonotype was recorded many times. The chain employs TRBV11-1 and TRBJ2-1; the match to TRBD2 covers 9 bases. The germline gives CDR1 SGHAT, CDR2 FQDESV (reference sequence). The CDR3 covers 15 residues. Trimming removed 4 bases from V and 8 bases from J; junction bases left unmatched: 9. CDR3 DNA sequence: TGTGCCAGCAGCTCAAGCGGGGGGAACGGCGATGAGCAGTTCTTC. Amino acids: CASSSSGGNGDEQFF.

This clonotype was observed a few times. J is TRBJ1-4 and V is TRBV4-3; no definite D call. Germline V gene sequence: CDR1 LGHNA, CDR2 YSLEER. The CDR3 is made up of 16 amino acids. V lost 3 bases, J lost 0 bases, and 11 bases lay in between. The CDR3 sequence: CASSHIGFPTNEKLFF. The CDR3 nucleotides read TGCGCCAGCAGCCACATAGGGTTCCCAACTAATGAAAAACTGTTTTTT.

In its sample, this clonotype was seen many times. This chain connects TRBV15 to TRBJ2-3, with D maybe TRBD2 (5 bases). Between the trimmed V and J ends, which lost 1 base and 4 bases, there was a span of 12 bases. The germline gives CDR1 LNHNV, CDR2 YYDKDF (reference sequence). This CDR3 comprises 15 residues. The CDR3 DNA reads TGTGCCACCAGCAGAGGTGGACTTGCAGCAGATACGCAGTATTTT. Translation gives CATSRGGLAADTQYF.

This clonotype was counted many times. The chain uses TRBV5-1 and TRBJ2-3; no definite D call. The CDR3 loop spans 12 amino acids. Trimming removed 1 base at V and 4 bases at J, with 4 bases between. Per germline, CDR1 SGHRS and CDR2 YFSETQ. The CDR3 region has the DNA TGCGCCAGCAGCTTGTCGGCAGATACGCAGTATTTT. Its protein is CASSLSADTQYF.

This clonotype was recorded only once. This sequence joins TRBV6-1 and TRBJ1-5, with D maybe TRBD1 (5 bases). This CDR3 has 15 residues. Germline values: CDR1 MNHNS, CDR2 SASEGT. V lost 1 base to trimming and J lost 3 bases, with 10 bases between them. CDR3 bases: TGTGCCAGCAGTGAAGACTTGGGGACCAATCAGCCCCAGCATTTT. It translates to CASSEDLGTNQPQHF.

This clonotype was detected many times. The chain recombines TRBV21-1 with TRBJ2-3; the table assigns TRBD1, which was not confirmed against the DNA. TRBV21-1 is a documented pseudogene. The CDR3 contains 13 residues. The CDR3 sequence: CASDGGAEDTQYF. The CDR3, as DNA: TGTGCCAGCGATGGGGGGGCTGAGGATACGCAGTATTTT.

Ten or more counts support this clonotype. The chain joins TRBV20-1 to TRBJ2-5; TRBD1 matches at 11 bases. Germline V CDR1 and CDR2: DFQATT, SNEGSKA (reference sequence). V lost 8 bases to trimming and J lost 4 bases; unmatched junction nucleotides: 6. CDR3 length equals 13 residues. For the CDR3, the DNA is TGCAGTACCAGGACAGGGGGCGTAGAGACCCAGTACTTC. Protein sequence: CSTRTGGVETQYF.